This T cell receptor (beta chain) comes out of a study of blood T cell repertoires in COVID-19. Background on the study: T cells, B-cell-depleted T cells, or PBMCs provided the cDNA or gDNA that served as material.

On this clone itself: Relative to the germline gene, one junction end is altered; a read error may explain this.

Under the authors' procedure: Reference gene primer amplification gave nucleated cell count estimates. Data came from immunoSEQ multiplex PCR; TCRdb stores just in-frame clones and leaves some out. That table furnishes V, J and clone size, whereas the DNA furnished D and trimming. The data show approximately 130,000 clones, about 85% seen once. This clonotype was sampled from a human donor in a cohort sampled during active COVID-19. The sequenced material came from peripheral blood.

This chain's CDR3 is CASGYTGNQPQHF. CDR3 sequence (DNA): TGTGCCAGCGGTTATACAGGGAATCAGCCCCAGCATTTT. The J gene is TRBJ1-5, the V gene TRBV6-5; possible D gene TRBD1, 6 bases. There are 13 residues in the CDR3. Germline values: CDR1 MNHEY, CDR2 SVGAGI.